A selection of T cell receptor beta chains follows, all from one sample in a study of regulatory T cells in long-lasting Graves disease. TCRdb re-derived calls from the multiplex PCR reads in MiXCR, one entry per CDR3 protein. The sample yields about 300,000 distinct CDR3 sequences, 15% to 20% seen once. This specimen consisted of peripheral blood mononuclear cells (PBMCs), obtained at new diagnosis, from a patient treated with antithyroid drugs. The receptors were gathered from a female donor with Graves disease. CDR3s include the opening cysteine and the closing phenylalanine or tryptophan. A D gene is named only where the DNA matches it firmly. Clone size appears in some rows only: once, few, many, or a class for an expanded clone.

TRBV12-3/TRBV12-4,.,many,TRBJ2-3,TGTGCCAGCAGCTCTATGGTCGGGCGTAGTGCAGATACGCAGTATTTT,CASSSMVGRSADTQYF
TRBV19,.,.,TRBJ2-7,TGTGCCAGTAGTATAGATCAAGGCTACGAGCAGTACTTC,CASSIDQGYEQYF
TRBV27,.,few,TRBJ1-5,TGTGCCAGCACCTTCAATCAGCCCCAGCATTTT,CASTFNQPQHF
TRBV10-2,.,.,TRBJ1-6,TGCGCCAGCAGTGGTGGAAGTTTGAGCTCCTATAATTCACCCCTCCACTTT,CASSGGSLSSYNSPLHF
TRBV30,.,few,TRBJ2-5,TGTGCCTGGAGTGGGGGGGAAGAGACCCAGTACTTC,CAWSGGEETQYF
TRBV11-2,TRBD1,.,TRBJ1-1,TGTGCCAGCAGCTTAGATTCGGGACAGGGGGTCACTGAAGCTTTCTTT,CASSLDSGQGVTEAFF
TRBV5-1,.,many,TRBJ2-1,TGCGCCAGCAGCTTGGGATCGTTTTCCTCCGGGAATGAGCAGTTCTTC,CASSLGSFSSGNEQFF
TRBV7-8,.,many,TRBJ2-7,TGTGCCAGCAGCTTAGAGGGTGCGTTTGGAGAGCAGTACTTC,CASSLEGAFGEQYF
TRBV6-2/TRBV6-3,.,few,TRBJ2-2,TGTGCCAGCAGTTACACGGCGGTGAACACCGGGGAGCTGTTTTTT,CASSYTAVNTGELFF
TRBV19,.,many,TRBJ1-2,TGTGCCAGTACCCCGGGGCCAGGAACTAACTATGGCTACACCTTC,CASTPGPGTNYGYTF
TRBV9,.,many,TRBJ1-1,TGTGCCAGCAGCGAGGGTACGGGCACTGAAGCTTTCTTT,CASSEGTGTEAFF
TRBV25-1,TRBD1,few,TRBJ2-7,TGTGCCAGCAGCGGGGATCCCAGGGGGCGCGGCCCCTACGAGCAGTACTTC,CASSGDPRGRGPYEQYF
TRBV6-5,.,many,TRBJ1-2,TGTGCCAGCAGTTACGGGGTTAACTATGGCTACACCTTC,CASSYGVNYGYTF
TRBV28,TRBD1,many,TRBJ2-1,TGTGCCAGCAGTTATTCAAGACAGGGTAGCAATGAGCAGTTCTTC,CASSYSRQGSNEQFF
TRBV20-1,TRBD2,many,TRBJ2-3,TGCAGTGCTTCTCTAGCGGGACCCACAGATACGCAGTATTTT,CSASLAGPTDTQYF